These 3 T cell receptor beta chains were all obtained from the same sample, sequenced in a study of CD8+ T cells in alopecia areata. Reverse transcribed after extraction, RNA yielded cDNA as the sequencing template. Assay: immunoSEQ multiplex PCR; the TCRdb copy retains only in-frame clones and omits some. The repertoire has 200,000 to 300,000 clones, none seen only once; the ten largest take more than 1%. Using CD4, CD8alpha, NKG2D, NKG2ACE and other markers, pooled cutaneous lymph node cells were sorted. The material sequenced was CD4+ T cells sorted from a lymph node. The receptors come from a C3H/HeJ mouse with alopecia areata. Mouse MHC haplotype: H2-k.

Turning to this clone: Mouse gene names and germline throughout. The read ends 4 residues before the CDR3 terminus; that terminus is restored from the germline J gene. V and J are TRBV31 and TRBJ2-3; the match to TRBD2 covers 11 bases. The CDR3 loop spans 15 amino acids. The ends lost 3 bases at V and 1 base at J; junction bases unmatched: 3. CDR1 and CDR2 (germline): GKSSPN, SITVG. The chain's CDR3 is CAWRQGLGGAETLYF. The CDR3 DNA, read in part, is TGTGCCTGGAGGCAGGGACTGGGGGGTGCAGAA.

This clone was detected a few times. A read error is possible here, since a much larger clone lies one base away. Each gene name is a mouse one. The read ends 4 residues before the CDR3 terminus; that terminus is restored from the germline J gene. This sample includes further DNA sequences coding for the same CDR3. The chain couples TRBV19 to TRBJ2-3; 9 nucleotides align to TRBD2. CDR3 length equals 15 residues. In germline, CDR1 is FNHDT, CDR2 SITEND (reference sequence). J gave up 0 bases and V 4 bases, and 3 bases lay outside the gene matches. The CDR3 DNA, read in part, is TGTGCCAGCAGTCCGACTGGGGGTAGTGCAGAA. Translation gives CASSPTGGSAE. The entire CDR3 reads CASSPTGGSAETLYF. Complete variable domain (other parts from reference TRBV19 and TRBJ2-3): GGIITQTPKFLIGQEGQKLTLKCQQNFNHDTMYWYRQDSGKGLRLIYYSITENDLQKGDLSEGYDASREKKSSFSLTVTSAQKNEMAVFLCASSPTGGSAETLYFGSGTRLTVL.

This clone was found a few times. Genes and germline come from the mouse. The read stops 4 residues short of the end of the CDR3; the missing end is completed from the germline J gene. The chain carries TRBV5 and TRBJ2-7; possible D gene TRBD2, 7 bases. Germline CDR1 reads LGHNA; CDR2 reads YNLKQL (reference sequence). The CDR3 length is 15 residues. Here the CDR3 reads CASSQDLLGAYEQYF. Incomplete CDR3 DNA: TGTGCCAGCAGCCAAGATCTCCTGGGGGCTTAT.